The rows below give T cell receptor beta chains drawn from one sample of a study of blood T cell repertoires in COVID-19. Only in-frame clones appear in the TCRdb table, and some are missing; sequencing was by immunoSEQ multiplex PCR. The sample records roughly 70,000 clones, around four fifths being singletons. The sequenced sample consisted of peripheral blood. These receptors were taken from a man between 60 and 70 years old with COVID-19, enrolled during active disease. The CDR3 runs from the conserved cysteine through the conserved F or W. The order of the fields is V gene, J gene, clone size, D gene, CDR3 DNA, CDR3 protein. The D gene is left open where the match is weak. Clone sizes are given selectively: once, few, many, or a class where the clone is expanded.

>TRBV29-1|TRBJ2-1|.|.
TGCAGCGTCGCCGCGCGGGGTGGGAATGAGCAGTTCTTC
CSVAARGGNEQFF
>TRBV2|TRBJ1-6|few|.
TGTGCCAGCAGTCGAGGCACCCGCCAGGGAAATTCACCCCTCCACTTT
CASSRGTRQGNSPLHF
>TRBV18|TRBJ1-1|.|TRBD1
TGTGCCAGCTCACTATCGACAGGGGTTCGGGACACTGAAGCTTTCTTT
CASSLSTGVRDTEAFF
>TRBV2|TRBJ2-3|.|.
TGTGCCAGCAGTCTTAGCACAGATACGCAGTATTTT
CASSLSTDTQYF
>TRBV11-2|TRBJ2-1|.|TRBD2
TGTGCCAGCAGTCCCGGACGGAGCGGGAGACAAAATGAGCAGTTCTTC
CASSPGRSGRQNEQFF
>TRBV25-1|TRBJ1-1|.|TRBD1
TGTGCCAGCAGGGGACAGGGGATAAAGGGCATGAACACTGAAGCTTTCTTT
CASRGQGIKGMNTEAFF
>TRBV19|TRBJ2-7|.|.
TGTGCCAGTAGTAGGCGGGGGCTCTACGAGCAGTACTTC
CASSRRGLYEQYF
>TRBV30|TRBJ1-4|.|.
TGTGCCTGGAGTGTATTGGGCAACTCTGGTAATGAAAAACTGTTTTTT
CAWSVLGNSGNEKLFF
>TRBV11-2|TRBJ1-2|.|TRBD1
TGTGCCAGCAGCTCACAGGGGGAGAACTATGGCTACACCTTC
CASSSQGENYGYTF
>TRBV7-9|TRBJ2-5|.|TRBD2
TGTGCCAGCAGTTCCCTAGCGGGGGGACAAGAGACCCAGTACTTC
CASSSLAGGQETQYF
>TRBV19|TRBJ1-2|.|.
TGTGCCAGTAGTATAGACAGAAACTATGGCTACACCTTC
CASSIDRNYGYTF
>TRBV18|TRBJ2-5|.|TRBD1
TGTGCCAGCTCACCGGGGACAGAAGAGACCCAGTACTTC
CASSPGTEETQYF
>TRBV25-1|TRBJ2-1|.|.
TGTGCCAGCAGTGAACTTTTCAGGGAGCAGTTCTTC
CASSELFREQFF
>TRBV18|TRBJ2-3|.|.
TGTGCCAGCTCACAGGACTTAACAGATACGCAGTATTTT
CASSQDLTDTQYF
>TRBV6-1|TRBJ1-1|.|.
TGTGCCAGCAGTGAGTGGGCAGGTAATACGAACACTGAAGCTTTCTTT
CASSEWAGNTNTEAFF